This T cell receptor beta chain emerged from a study of cytomegalovirus exposure and HLA in healthy donors. Researchers ran the PCR with 60 Vbeta and 13 Jbeta primers. Method: immunoSEQ multiplex PCR; TCRdb's copy keeps in-frame clones and lacks some. The sample has under 200,000 clones, over 75% seen once. V gave up 6 bases and J gave up 2 bases, with 14 bases separating them. CDR1 and CDR2 (germline): MDHEN, SYDVKM. This CDR3 comprises 16 residues. The chain combines TRBV28 with TRBJ1-6; weak D call: TRBD1 (6 bases). The specimen sequenced was PBMCs. The TCR comes from a man aged 50 to 60 in good health and CMV-seropositive. The CDR3 nucleotides read TGTGCCAGCAGGAGGACAGACAACCCCTATAATTCACCCCTCCACTTT. Its protein product is CASRRTDNPYNSPLHF.